Below, 4 T cell receptor beta chains from the same sample are listed, as sequenced in a study of cytomegalovirus exposure and HLA in healthy donors (dated by TCRdb to about 2017). The method behind the library was the immunoSEQ multiplex PCR assay. A mixture of 60 forward primers for TCR Vbeta segments and 13 reverse primers for TCR Jbeta segments was used in the multiplex PCR. The source is immuneACCESS, and TCRdb retained only in-frame sequences with V and J called. Part of the clones is not carried over; for the studies checked, unresolved V genes explain less than half of this, and the remainder is unexplained. The sample profile shows 170,000 or so clones; 80% of them were found once. 0.6% to 0.7% of the sample is taken by the ten largest. The specimen was PBMCs. Receptors were obtained from a boy aged 5-17 years in good health and CMV-seronegative.

This clone was found once. The V and J genes are TRBV5-6 and TRBJ1-2; D is perhaps TRBD1 (6 bases). The CDR3 consists of 15 residues. CDR1 and CDR2 (germline): SGHDT, YYEEEE. Trimming shortened V by 4 bases and J by 7 bases, and 20 bases separated the two germline ends. CDR3 DNA sequence: TGTGCCAGCAGCCGCGCTCCCAGGGGCGGGGGTGGCTACACCTTC. It translates to CASSRAPRGGGGYTF.

V usage is TRBV19 and J usage is TRBJ1-2; D unresolved. The germline V gene has CDR1 LNHDA and CDR2 SQIVND (reference sequence). The germline V and J ends were trimmed by 7 bases and 4 bases, with 13 bases remaining between them. This CDR3 contains 13 residues. CDR3 sequence reads: CASTGSRGYGYTF. As DNA, the CDR3 is TGTGCCAGTACGGGGTCGCGGGGCTATGGCTACACCTTC.

This sequence joins TRBV2 and TRBJ2-1; 10 nucleotides align to TRBD2. Trimming removed 6 bases from V and 10 bases from J; junction bases left unmatched: 12. The CDR3 contains 15 residues. Per the germline V gene, CDR1 is SNHLY and CDR2 is FYNNEI. Here the CDR3 reads CASSLAGAGEREQFF. The CDR3 DNA reads TGTGCCAGCAGCCTAGCGGGAGCCGGAGAACGCGAGCAGTTCTTC. Variable domain in full (rest from reference TRBV2 and TRBJ2-1): EPEVTQTPSHQVTQMGQEVILRCVPISNHLYFYWYRQILGQKVEFLVSFYNNEISEKSEIFDDQFSVERPDGSNFTLKIRSTKLEDSAMYFCASSLAGAGEREQFFGPGTRLTVL.

The CDR3: CSVGASSGANVLTF. For the CDR3, the DNA is TGCAGCGTTGGGGCCAGCTCTGGGGCCAACGTCCTGACTTTC. The V gene is TRBV29-1, the J gene TRBJ2-6; D is uncertain. The length of the CDR3 is 14 residues. Deletions cut 4 bases from V and 0 bases from J, with 7 bases between. Germline assignment: CDR1 SQVTM and CDR2 ANQGSEA.